The present TCR beta chain was sequenced within a study of T cell responses to AZD1222 COVID-19 vaccine. Background on the study: Second doses at about 4 or about 12 weeks were pooled. Broader study findings: Donors were chiefly white British, with a greater number of females, and clonal diversity was perhaps underestimated.

The table came from immunoSEQ multiplex PCR; TCRdb's copy has only in-frame clones and leaves some out. The table has over 100,000 clones, roughly nine tenths seen once. Comment on this clone: What it recognizes is unknown.

V lost 2 bases and J lost 7, with 5 bases in between. Germline loops: CDR1 MGHRA, CDR2 YSYEKL. The CDR3 is 11 amino acids. This chain links TRBV4-1 with TRBJ1-1; D is undetermined. This material consisted of peripheral blood, taken on day 0 of AZD1222 vaccination. The source is an adult in good health. CDR3: CASSQIGEAFF. In DNA form, the CDR3 reads TGCGCCAGCAGCCAAATCGGTGAAGCTTTCTTT.